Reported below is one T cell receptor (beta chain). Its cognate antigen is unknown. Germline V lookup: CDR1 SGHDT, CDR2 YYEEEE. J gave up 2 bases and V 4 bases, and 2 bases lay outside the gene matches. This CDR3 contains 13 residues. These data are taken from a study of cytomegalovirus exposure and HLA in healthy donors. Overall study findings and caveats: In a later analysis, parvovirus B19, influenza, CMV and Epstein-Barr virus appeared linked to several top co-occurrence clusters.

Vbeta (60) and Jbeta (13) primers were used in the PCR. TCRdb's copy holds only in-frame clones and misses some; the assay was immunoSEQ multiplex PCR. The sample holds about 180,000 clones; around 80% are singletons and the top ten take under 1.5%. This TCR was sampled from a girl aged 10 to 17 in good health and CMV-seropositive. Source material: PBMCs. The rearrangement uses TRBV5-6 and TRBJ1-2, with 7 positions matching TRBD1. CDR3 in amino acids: CASSTGQNYGYTF. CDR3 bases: TGTGCCAGCAGCACGGGACAGAACTATGGCTACACCTTC.